Listed below are T cell receptor beta chains from one sample, sequenced in a study of molecular identifiers for immune sequencing clone quantification. TCRdb reanalysed the PCR reads using MiXCR and keeps one entry per CDR3 protein. The sample lists about 68,000 distinct CDR3 sequences; less than 20% were seen once. The sample consisted of naive CD8+ T cells from blood, with Jurkat cell RNA spiked in. All receptors come from a human donor in good health. Some libraries in this study had Jurkat cell RNA spiked in. The CDR3 runs from the conserved cysteine through the conserved F or W. The D gene is left open where the match is weak. For some rows the clone size is stated as once, few or many, or as a class when expanded; others skip it.

d_gene	abundance	j_gene	v_gene	CDR3nt	CDR3aa
-	few	TRBJ2-1	TRBV7-2	TGTGCCAGCAGCTTAGTCTTAAGTCCCAACAATGAGCAGTTCTTC	CASSLVLSPNNEQFF
TRBD1	many	TRBJ1-2	TRBV7-9	TGTGCCAGCAGCTCAGTCTACGGGACAGGGATCTATGGCTACACCTTC	CASSSVYGTGIYGYTF
TRBD2	many	TRBJ2-1	TRBV20-1	TGCAGTGCTAGAGTCCCTTCGCCAACTAGCGGGAGTGCTGAGCAGTTCTTC	CSARVPSPTSGSAEQFF
TRBD2	many	TRBJ2-3	TRBV2	TGTGCCAGCAGTGAATCGGACATAGCGGGAGGTTGGATTGATACGCAGTATTTT	CASSESDIAGGWIDTQYF
TRBD1	many	TRBJ1-5	TRBV10-3	TGTGCCATAACCGACAGGGAGGGCAATCAGCCCCAGCATTTT	CAITDREGNQPQHF
-	-	TRBJ2-7	TRBV9	TGTGCCAGCAGCGGCGGGTTCGGAGATAGCTCCTACGAGCAGTACTTC	CASSGGFGDSSYEQYF
TRBD1	few	TRBJ1-5	TRBV5-6	TGTGCCAGCAGCTTGAAGGACAGGAACAATCAGCCCCAGCATTTT	CASSLKDRNNQPQHF
TRBD2	many	TRBJ2-1	TRBV7-8	TGTGCCAGCAGCTTAGTAGCGGGAGCCTACAATGAGCAGTTCTTC	CASSLVAGAYNEQFF
-	-	TRBJ2-7	TRBV2	TGTGCCAGCAGTGAGGGGAGGGGGGTAAAGTCCTACGAGCAGTACTTC	CASSEGRGVKSYEQYF
TRBD2	-	TRBJ2-7	TRBV27	TGTGCCAGCAGCCTACTAGCGGGAGTCTACGAGCAGTACTTC	CASSLLAGVYEQYF
-	-	TRBJ1-3	TRBV5-1	TGCGCCAGCAGCTTGGAAGGGATACAGCTCGGAAACACCATATATTTT	CASSLEGIQLGNTIYF
-	few	TRBJ2-3	TRBV12-5	TGTGCTAGTGGTCCCAGGGGCACAGATACGCAGTATTTT	CASGPRGTDTQYF
TRBD2	many	TRBJ2-1	TRBV19	TGTGCCAGTAGTATACCGTCCCTAGCGGGAGTTACGCCGGCGTTCTTC	CASSIPSLAGVTPAFF
-	-	TRBJ1-5	TRBV2	TGTGCCAGCAGTGTATCGGGGGACCTCTATCAGCCCCAGCATTTT	CASSVSGDLYQPQHF
TRBD1	-	TRBJ2-1	TRBV19	TGTGCCAGTAGTATCGTAGGGGACAGGGGGAATGAGCAGTTCTTC	CASSIVGDRGNEQFF
-	many	TRBJ2-7	TRBV6-5	TGTGCCAGCAGTTACCCTGGGAACAACGAGCAGTACTTC	CASSYPGNNEQYF
-	many	TRBJ2-2	TRBV10-3	TGTGCCATCAGTGACCACAGAGAGAACACCGGGGAGCTGTTTTTT	CAISDHRENTGELFF
-	-	TRBJ2-1	TRBV27	TGTGCCAGCAGTTCGCCCACAGGGAATCCGTACAATGAGCAGTTCTTC	CASSSPTGNPYNEQFF
-	many	TRBJ1-5	TRBV5-6	TGTGCCAGCAGCTTCGAGACAGGAACCTGGGATCAGCCCCAGCATTTT	CASSFETGTWDQPQHF
TRBD2	-	TRBJ2-5	TRBV2	TGTGCCAGCAGTGGAAGATTAGCGGGAGGGCCCGAAGAGACCCAGTACTTC	CASSGRLAGGPEETQYF
-	many	TRBJ2-2	TRBV28	TGTGCCAGCAGTCCGCTGATCCGGCCCGGGGAGCTGTTTTTT	CASSPLIRPGELFF
-	-	TRBJ2-1	TRBV19	TGTGCCAGTAGTATGGGGATTTACAATGGGCAGTTCTTC	CASSMGIYNGQFF
-	many	TRBJ2-6	TRBV20-1	TGCAGTGCAAGAGTGCCCTCTGGGGCCAACGTCCTGACTTTC	CSARVPSGANVLTF
-	many	TRBJ2-7	TRBV20-1	TGCAGTGCTTTAGACGGGATCAGCTCCTACGAGCAGTACTTC	CSALDGISSYEQYF
TRBD2	-	TRBJ2-1	TRBV24-1	TGTGCCACCAGTGATTGGACTAGCGGAGGTTGCAATGAGCAGTTCTTC	CATSDWTSGGCNEQFF
-	many	TRBJ2-1	TRBV30	TGTGCCTTGCTGGGGCCACCAGTCTACAATGAGCAGTTCTTC	CALLGPPVYNEQFF
-	-	TRBJ2-1	TRBV6-2/TRBV6-3	TGTGCCAGCAGTTACGCGGCGGAGCAGTTCTTC	CASSYAAEQFF
TRBD2	few	TRBJ2-7	TRBV6-2/TRBV6-3	TGTGCCAGCAGGGGACTAGCGGCCACCTACGAGCAGTACTTC	CASRGLAATYEQYF
TRBD2	many	TRBJ2-1	TRBV3-1	TGTGCCAGCAGCCAAGTGGCCAGCGGGAGTGTGAATGAGCAGTTCTTC	CASSQVASGSVNEQFF